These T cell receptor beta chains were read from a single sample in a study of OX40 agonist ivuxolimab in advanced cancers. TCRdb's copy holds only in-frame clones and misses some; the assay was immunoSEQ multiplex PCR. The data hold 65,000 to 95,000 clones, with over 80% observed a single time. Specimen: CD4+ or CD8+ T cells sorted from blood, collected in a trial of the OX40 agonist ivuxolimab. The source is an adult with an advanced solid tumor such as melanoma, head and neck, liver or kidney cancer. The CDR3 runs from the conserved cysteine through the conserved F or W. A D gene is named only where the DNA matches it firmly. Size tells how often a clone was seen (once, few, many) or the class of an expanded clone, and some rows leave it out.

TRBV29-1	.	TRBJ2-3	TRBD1	TGCAGCGGCTTCAGACAGGGGAGGTCGGATACGCAGTATTTT	CSGFRQGRSDTQYF
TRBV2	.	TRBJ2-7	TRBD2	TGTGCCAGCAGGGAAGGACTAGACTACGAGCAGTACTTC	CASREGLDYEQYF
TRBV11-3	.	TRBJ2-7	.	TGTGCCAGCAGCTTACGCACGGGACGTTACGAGCAGTACTTC	CASSLRTGRYEQYF
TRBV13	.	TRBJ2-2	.	TGTGCCAGCAGCTTAAGCGCGAACACCGGGGAGCTGTTTTTT	CASSLSANTGELFF
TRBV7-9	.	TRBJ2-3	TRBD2	TGTGCCAGCAGCCCCGGACTAGCGCGCACAGATACGCAGTATTTT	CASSPGLARTDTQYF
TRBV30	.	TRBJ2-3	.	TGTGCCCGACGGGGGCTACGTTCAGTTACGCAGTATTTT	CARRGLRSVTQYF
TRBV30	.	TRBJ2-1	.	TGTGCCTGGAGTGGGTTAGCGGACAATGAGCAGTTCTTC	CAWSGLADNEQFF
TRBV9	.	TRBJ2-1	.	TGTGCCAGCAGCTATGGCCTGGGTTCGTACAATGAGCAGTTCTTC	CASSYGLGSYNEQFF
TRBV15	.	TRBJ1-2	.	TGTGCCACCAGCAGAGTTCTGGCAGCTAGGCCCTATGGCTACACCTTC	CATSRVLAARPYGYTF
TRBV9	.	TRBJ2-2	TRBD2	TGTGCCAGCAGCGTAGCAGGGACTAGCGGGATTACCGGGGAGCTGTTTTTT	CASSVAGTSGITGELFF
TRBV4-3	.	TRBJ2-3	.	TGCGCCAGCAGCCAAGGCTGGACGGGGGCCGCAGATACGCAGTATTTT	CASSQGWTGAADTQYF
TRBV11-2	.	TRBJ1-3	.	TGTGCCAGCAGCGTACCTCAAGTCTCTGGAAACACCATATATTTT	CASSVPQVSGNTIYF
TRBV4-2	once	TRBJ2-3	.	TGTGCCAGCAGCCAACTCTGGGGGGCGCAGTTAGCGGAGGGGGATACGCAGTATTTT	CASSQLWGAQLAEGDTQYF
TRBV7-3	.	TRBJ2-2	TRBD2	TGTGCCAGCAGTCCACTAGCGGGAGACACCGGGGAGCTGTTTTTT	CASSPLAGDTGELFF
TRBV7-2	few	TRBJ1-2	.	TGTGCCAGCAGCCTGGCAGGGAACTATGGCTACACCTTC	CASSLAGNYGYTF
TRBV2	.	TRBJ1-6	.	TGTGCCAGCAGCGCTGGGGGGGCAAATTCACCCCTCCACTTT	CASSAGGANSPLHF
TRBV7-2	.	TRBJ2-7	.	TGTGCCAGCAGAGATCCGGGGGCGGCTTCCTACGAGCAGTACTTC	CASRDPGAASYEQYF
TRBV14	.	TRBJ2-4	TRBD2	TGTGCCAGCAGCCGGACTAGCGGGAGAGGTATAGCCAAAAACATTCAGTACTTC	CASSRTSGRGIAKNIQYF
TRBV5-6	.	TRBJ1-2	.	TGTGCCAGCAGCTTCCAAAACCTTATGGGCTACACCTTC	CASSFQNLMGYTF
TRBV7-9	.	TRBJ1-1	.	TGTGCCAGCAGCTTAATAGAGGGGAAGAACACTGAAGCTTTCTTT	CASSLIEGKNTEAFF
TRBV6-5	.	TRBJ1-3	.	TGTGCCAGCAGCCGGGACGCGGGAAACACCATATATTTT	CASSRDAGNTIYF
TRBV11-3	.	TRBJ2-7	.	TGTGCCAGCAGACCCGGGACATTCTCCTACGAGCAGTACTTC	CASRPGTFSYEQYF
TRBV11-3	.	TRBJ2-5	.	TGTGCCAGCAGCTTACAGGGGCGAGAGACCCAGTACTTC	CASSLQGRETQYF
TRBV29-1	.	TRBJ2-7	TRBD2	TGCAGCGCTGGGGGGGGAAGCTACGAGCAATACTTC	CSAGGGSYEQYF
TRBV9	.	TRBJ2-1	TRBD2	TGTGCCAGCTCAACTACGGGGGGAACCTACAATGAGCAGTTCTTC	CASSTTGGTYNEQFF
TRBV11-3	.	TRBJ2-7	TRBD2	TGTGCCAGCAGCTTAGTGGCTAGCGGGGGGCCTCGGCAGTACTTC	CASSLVASGGPRQYF
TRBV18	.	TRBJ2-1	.	TGTGCCAGCGAGGGGGGACGCTACAATGAGCAGTTCTTC	CASEGGRYNEQFF
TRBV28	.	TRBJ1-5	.	TGTGCCAGCTTAACGACTACCCAGGGAGGGTGGGGAAATCAGCCCCAGCATTTT	CASLTTTQGGWGNQPQHF
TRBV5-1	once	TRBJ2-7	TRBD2	TGCGCCAGCAGCTTGAGGAGCGGGAGAGCGGCCGAGCAGTACTTC	CASSLRSGRAAEQYF
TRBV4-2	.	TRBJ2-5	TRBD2	TGTGCCAGCAGCCAAGAAGCAAGGGGAGGGCAAGAGACCCAGTACTTC	CASSQEARGGQETQYF
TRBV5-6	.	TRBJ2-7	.	TGTGCCAGCAGCCGGACGCGGTACGAGCAGTACTTC	CASSRTRYEQYF
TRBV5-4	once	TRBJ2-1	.	TGTGCCAGCAGCTTGGACTACAATGAGCAGTTCTTC	CASSLDYNEQFF
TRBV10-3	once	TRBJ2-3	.	TGTGCCACCATTGATCGCCGGGGGAGCGGGTCAGATACGCAGTATTTT	CATIDRRGSGSDTQYF